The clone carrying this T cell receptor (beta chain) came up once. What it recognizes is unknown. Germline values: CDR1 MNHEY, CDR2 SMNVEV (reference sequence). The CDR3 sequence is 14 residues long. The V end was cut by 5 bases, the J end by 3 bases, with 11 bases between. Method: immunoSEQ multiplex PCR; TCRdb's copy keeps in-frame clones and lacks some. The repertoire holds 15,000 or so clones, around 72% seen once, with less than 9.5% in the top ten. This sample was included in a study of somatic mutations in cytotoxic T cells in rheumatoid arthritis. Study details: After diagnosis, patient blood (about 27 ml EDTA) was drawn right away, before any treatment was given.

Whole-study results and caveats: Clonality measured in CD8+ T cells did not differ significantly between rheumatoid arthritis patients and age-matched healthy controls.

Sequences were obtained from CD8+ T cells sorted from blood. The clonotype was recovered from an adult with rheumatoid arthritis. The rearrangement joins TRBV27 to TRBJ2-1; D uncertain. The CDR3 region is CASSPEWSYNEQFF. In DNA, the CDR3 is TGTGCCAGCAGTCCAGAATGGAGCTACAATGAGCAGTTCTTC.